The 29 T cell receptor beta chains given below trace back to one sample, sequenced in a study of cytomegalovirus exposure and HLA in healthy donors. Primers included in the PCR were 60 Vbeta and 13 Jbeta primers. The repertoire was sequenced with immunoSEQ multiplex PCR; TCRdb's copy has only in-frame clones and lacks some. The sample has approximately 190,000 clones, about 83% seen once. The sequenced sample was PBMCs. The source of these receptors is a woman aged 25 to 45 in good health and CMV-seropositive.

This sequence joins TRBV7-2 and TRBJ2-7, with TRBD2 identical over 13 bases. Germline V gene data show CDR1 as SGHTA and CDR2 as FQGNSA. V shed 1 base and J 2 bases; nucleotides not matched to a gene: 5. This CDR3 is built from 17 residues. The chain's CDR3 is CASSLVTSGRGAYEQYF. CDR3 DNA: TGTGCCAGCAGCTTAGTTACTAGCGGGAGGGGGGCCTACGAGCAGTACTTC.

The chain recombines TRBV9 with TRBJ1-1; D might be TRBD1 (5 bases). Germline CDR1 is SGDLS and CDR2 is YYNGEE. The V gene lost 4 bases and the J gene lost 3 bases, with 13 bases spanning the gap. The length of the CDR3 is 14 residues. The DNA for the CDR3 is TGTGCCAGCAGCAGGGGTTTTACGGACACTGAAGCTTTCTTT. Residues: CASSRGFTDTEAFF.

The J gene is TRBJ2-7, the V gene TRBV27; 7 bases are a match to TRBD1. The CDR3 has 15 residues. V dropped 2 bases and J dropped 0; count of bases not matched to a gene: 4. Germline loops: CDR1 MNHEY, CDR2 SMNVEV (reference sequence). CDR3 region: CASSLDRVSSYEQYF. The CDR3 nucleotides read TGTGCCAGCAGTTTAGACAGGGTCAGCTCCTACGAGCAGTACTTC.

The rearrangement joins TRBV18 to TRBJ2-3, with 9 bases lining up with TRBD2. From germline, CDR1 is KGHSH and CDR2 LQKENI. The V gene end was trimmed by 2 bases and the J gene end by 1 base; junction bases not matched to a gene: 7. The CDR3 has 17 residues. The CDR3, as DNA: TGTGCCAGCTCACCAAGCCCCGCGGGGGGGGGCACAGATACGCAGTATTTT. Amino acids: CASSPSPAGGGTDTQYF.

V is TRBV29-1 and J is TRBJ1-1; D is possibly TRBD1 (6 bases). CDR3 length equals 13 residues. Germline V gives CDR1 SQVTM, CDR2 ANQGSEA. V was trimmed by 4 bases and J by 1 base, leaving 10 bases between them. CDR3: CSVAVGQNTEAFF. CDR3 DNA sequence: TGCAGCGTTGCGGTGGGACAGAACACTGAAGCTTTCTTT.

The chain couples TRBV6-1 to TRBJ2-1; perhaps TRBD2 as D (5 bases). The germline V and J ends were trimmed by 0 bases and 8 bases, with 8 bases remaining between them. Germline CDR1 reads MNHNS; CDR2 reads SASEGT. This CDR3 region has 13 residues. The CDR3 sequence is CASSEAVRDEQFF. The CDR3 nucleotides are TGTGCCAGCAGTGAAGCTGTGAGGGATGAGCAGTTCTTC.

V is TRBV5-1 and J is TRBJ2-5, with a weak D call TRBD1 (5 bases). The CDR3 has 13 residues. CDR1 and CDR2 (germline): SGHRS, YFSETQ. Trimming removed 4 bases at V and 1 base at J, with 8 bases between. The CDR3 DNA follows: TGCGCCAGCAGCGTAGGGGTCCAAGAGACCCAGTACTTC. Encoded protein: CASSVGVQETQYF.

Details on this clone: One junction end disagrees with the germline gene, perhaps due to a read error. V gene TRBV15 combines with J gene TRBJ2-5, with TRBD1 as a possible D gene (5 bases). This CDR3 comprises 13 residues. Germline CDR1 and CDR2: LNHNV and YYDKDF (reference sequence). CDR3 sequence: CATSGDRQETQYF. CDR3 in DNA: TGTGCCACCAGCGGAGACAGACAAGAGACCCAGTACTTC.

This sequence joins TRBV9 and TRBJ1-1; TRBD1 matches at 10 bases. The V gene end was trimmed by 4 bases and the J gene end by 5 bases; junction bases not matched to a gene: 14. CDR1 is SGDLS and CDR2 is YYNGEE in the germline V gene. The length of the CDR3 is 17 residues. DNA for the CDR3: TGTGCCAGCAGCCCCGTTGAGGTGGGACAGGGGCGGACTGAAGCTTTCTTT. Its protein is CASSPVEVGQGRTEAFF. The full variable domain, its missing parts supplied by reference TRBV9 and TRBJ1-1, is DSGVTQTPKHLITATGQRVTLRCSPRSGDLSVYWYQQSLDQGLQFLIQYYNGEERAKGNILERFSAQQFPDLHSELNLSSLELGDSALYFCASSPVEVGQGRTEAFFGQGTRLTVV.

J is TRBJ2-7 and V is TRBV6-5; 7 bases line up with TRBD2. Trimming removed 6 bases from V and 2 bases from J; junction bases left unmatched: 1. The CDR3 spans 12 residues. CDR1 and CDR2 from the germline V gene are MNHEY and SVGAGI. As DNA, the CDR3 is TGTGCCAGCAGCCGGGGGGCCTACGAGCAGTACTTC. Translation gives CASSRGAYEQYF.

CDR3 bases: TGTGCCAGTAGCACTTCTGCAGGGTTTATCAACACTGAAGCTTTCTTT. This gives the protein CASSTSAGFINTEAFF. This chain joins TRBV19 and TRBJ1-1; a possible D gene is TRBD1 (5 bases). This CDR3 is built from 16 residues. Trimming removed 6 bases at V and 2 bases at J, with 19 bases between. Germline loops: CDR1 LNHDA, CDR2 SQIVND (reference sequence).

This chain links TRBV9 with TRBJ2-7; 10 positions agree with TRBD1. Germline V gene data show CDR1 as SGDLS and CDR2 as YYNGEE. The CDR3 loop spans 14 amino acids. V dropped 4 bases and J dropped 6; count of bases not matched to a gene: 7. The CDR3 loop reads CASSPRDRGSEQYF. DNA for the CDR3: TGTGCCAGCAGCCCCCGGGACAGGGGTTCCGAGCAGTACTTC. The complete variable domain, with remaining parts taken from reference TRBV9 and TRBJ2-7, reads DSGVTQTPKHLITATGQRVTLRCSPRSGDLSVYWYQQSLDQGLQFLIQYYNGEERAKGNILERFSAQQFPDLHSELNLSSLELGDSALYFCASSPRDRGSEQYFGPGTRLTVT.

This sequence joins TRBV7-2 and TRBJ2-1; D is possibly TRBD2 (5 bases). CDR1 SGHTA and CDR2 FQGNSA come from the germline V gene. The CDR3 runs to 16 residues. V was pared by 1 base and J by 5 bases, with 15 bases between. In nucleotides, the CDR3 is TGTGCCAGCAGCTTAGTTGGCCCCGGAGGCCACAATGAGCAGTTCTTC. Amino acids: CASSLVGPGGHNEQFF.

This rearrangement joins TRBV7-2 to TRBJ1-4; 8 bases match TRBD1. The V gene's germline CDR1 is SGHTA and CDR2 FQGNSA. The CDR3 is made up of 16 amino acids. V shed 5 bases, J shed 7 bases, and the junction held 12 bases outside the gene matches. This chain's CDR3 is CASSLRGQGAGEKLFF. CDR3 nucleotides: TGTGCCAGCAGCCTAAGAGGGCAGGGGGCCGGTGAAAAACTGTTTTTT.

V and J are TRBV6-4 and TRBJ2-2, with a tentative D call TRBD2 (6 bases). The length of the CDR3 is 14 residues. Germline CDR1 and CDR2: MRHNA and SNTAGT. The V gene lost 3 bases and the J gene lost 6 bases, with 11 bases spanning the gap. The CDR3 DNA sequence: TGTGCCAGCAGTGATTCTAGGGAGGCCGGGGAGCTGTTTTTT. Translating it yields CASSDSREAGELFF.

This clone was recorded only once. J is TRBJ1-1 and V is TRBV27, with D perhaps matching TRBD1 (6 bases). CDR1 and CDR2 (germline): MNHEY, SMNVEV (reference sequence). This CDR3 region has 14 residues. V was shortened by 7 bases and J by 1 base, with 13 bases between the two germline ends. In DNA, the CDR3 is TGTGCCAGCACCAAGGGGGGGACGAACACTGAAGCTTTCTTT. It codes for CASTKGGTNTEAFF.

With respect to this clone: Other DNA sequences in this sample translate to the same CDR3. The J gene is TRBJ1-2, the V gene TRBV27; D might be TRBD1 (5 bases). The CDR3 is made up of 14 amino acids. The germline gives CDR1 MNHEY, CDR2 SMNVEV (reference sequence). Trimming removed 3 bases from V and 0 bases from J, with 8 bases in between. The CDR3 DNA reads TGTGCCAGCAGTTTCGGGGGGTCTAACTATGGCTACACCTTC. This sequence encodes CASSFGGSNYGYTF.

The CDR3 loop reads CASSVYDNEQFF. The CDR3 nucleotides read TGTGCCAGCAGCGTCTATGACAATGAGCAGTTCTTC. V and J are TRBV9 and TRBJ2-1; no firm D call. Trimming removed 2 bases at V and 5 bases at J, with 5 bases between. Germline V gene sequence: CDR1 SGDLS, CDR2 YYNGEE. CDR3 length: 12 amino acids.

The V gene is TRBV19, the J gene TRBJ2-3; D is perhaps TRBD2 (7 bases). Germline CDR1 is LNHDA and CDR2 is SQIVND (reference sequence). This CDR3 spans 15 amino acids. The ends were cut back, 3 bases at V and 2 bases at J, with 12 bases in the middle. The CDR3 protein is CASSIMAGATDTQYF. The CDR3 region has the DNA TGTGCCAGTAGTATTATGGCGGGGGCCACAGATACGCAGTATTTT.

This clone turned up a few times. V is TRBV5-6 and J is TRBJ1-1; 9 bases map to TRBD1. Germline V lookup: CDR1 SGHDT, CDR2 YYEEEE. Unmatched junction bases numbered 9, after V lost 1 base and J lost 11 bases. The CDR3 is made up of 14 amino acids. CDR3: CASSLRDRARVAFF. CDR3 in DNA: TGTGCCAGCAGCTTGCGGGACAGGGCCCGGGTCGCTTTCTTT. The full variable domain, its missing parts supplied by reference TRBV5-6 and TRBJ1-1, is DAGVTQSPTHLIKTRGQQVTLRCSPKSGHDTVSWYQQALGQGPQFIFQYYEEEERQRGNFPDRFSGHQFPNYSSELNVNALLLGDSALYLCASSLRDRARVAFFGQGTRLTVV.

This chain joins TRBV28 and TRBJ1-1; the D is unclear. V shed 6 bases and J shed 8 bases, with 16 bases lying between them. The CDR3 covers 13 residues. CDR1 is MDHEN and CDR2 is SYDVKM in the germline V gene. CDR3 DNA sequence: TGTGCCAGCAGGCCCAGCGCCGAGTGCGAAGCTTTCTTT. Protein: CASRPSAECEAFF.

The CDR3 DNA follows: TGTGCCAGTAGTACAGGCAGCTGGGAGGAAGCTTTCTTT. As protein: CASSTGSWEEAFF. This sequence joins TRBV19 and TRBJ1-1; no clear D gene. The CDR3 loop spans 13 amino acids. Per the germline V gene, CDR1 is LNHDA and CDR2 is SQIVND (reference sequence). V was cut by 4 bases and J by 8 bases, with 14 bases left in between.

Remarks on this clone: At one end, the junction sequence differs from germline, possibly due to a read error. The chain couples TRBV11-1 to TRBJ2-1; weak D call: TRBD2 (6 bases). Germline V gene data show CDR1 as SGHAT and CDR2 as FQDESV (reference sequence). The CDR3 has 15 residues. Written as DNA, the CDR3 is TGTGCTAGCAGCCCGGGCTGGGCGGGGCGCAATGAGCAGTTCTTC. It encodes CASSPGWAGRNEQFF.

This chain uses TRBV2 with TRBJ2-5; D unclear. The length of the CDR3 is 13 residues. CDR1 SNHLY and CDR2 FYNNEI come from the germline V gene. Trimming pared 5 bases from V and 3 bases from J, leaving 10 bases between. The CDR3 is CASSPGPEETQYF. CDR3 coding DNA: TGTGCCAGCAGTCCGGGTCCAGAAGAGACCCAGTACTTC.

V usage is TRBV7-8 and J usage is TRBJ1-5; maybe TRBD1 (6 bases). There are 14 residues in the CDR3. Germline CDR1 SGHVS, CDR2 FQNEAQ. V was clipped by 0 bases and J by 6 bases, with 9 bases between them. CDR3 residues: CASSLAGGGQPQHF. The DNA for the CDR3 is TGTGCCAGCAGCTTAGCAGGGGGGGGTCAGCCCCAGCATTTT.

The rearrangement joins TRBV5-6 to TRBJ1-1; D possibly corresponds to TRBD1 (5 bases). CDR1 is SGHDT, CDR2 YYEEEE, per germline. The CDR3 spans 15 residues. V was trimmed by 4 bases and J by 3 bases, leaving 16 bases between them. This CDR3 is CASSTRQSMDTEAFF. The CDR3 region has the DNA TGTGCCAGCAGCACCCGACAGTCTATGGACACTGAAGCTTTCTTT.

This chain joins TRBV6-5 and TRBJ1-3; D is ambiguous. Germline V gives CDR1 MNHEY, CDR2 SVGAGI. V lost 2 bases to trimming and J lost 0 bases, with 8 bases between them. The length of the CDR3 is 15 residues. The CDR3 region has the DNA TGTGCCAGCAGTTACGAGGGAAGCTCTGGAAACACCATATATTTT. It codes for CASSYEGSSGNTIYF.

The gene calls are TRBV5-1 and TRBJ1-4, with D possibly being TRBD1 (5 bases). There are 14 residues in the CDR3. Trimming took off 6 bases at V and 10 bases at J, with 19 bases between the two ends. CDR1 and CDR2 (germline): SGHRS, YFSETQ. CDR3 in DNA: TGCGCCAGCACACATGGACAAGGGGCTGGAAAACTGTTTTTT. It codes for CASTHGQGAGKLFF.

This clone was found a few times. The chain links TRBV27 to TRBJ1-4; a weak D match, TRBD1 (6 bases). The germline V gene encodes CDR1 MNHEY and CDR2 SMNVEV (reference sequence). The CDR3 extends over 14 amino acids. V lost 9 bases, J lost 2 bases, and 13 bases lay in between. The CDR3 reads CASTRGGTNEKLFF. The CDR3 DNA sequence: TGTGCCAGTACGAGGGGGGGGACTAATGAAAAACTGTTTTTT.